This T cell receptor (beta chain) was identified in a study of blood T cell repertoires in COVID-19. Study overall: Sites in the United States, Italy and Spain provided acute and convalescent COVID-19 samples. The cDNA or gDNA used as material had been derived from T cells, B-cell-depleted T cells, or PBMCs.

As originally analysed: Counts of nucleated cells, estimated from reference gene primer amplification, were obtained. TCRdb's table, derived via immunoSEQ multiplex PCR, lists solely in-frame clones and lacks some. Clone size and the V and J calls come from that table; the DNA yielded D and trimming. The table records more than 90,000 clones, 75% to 90% of them present only once. This CDR3 has 15 amino acids. V lost 2 bases, J lost 5 bases, and 15 bases lay in between. Germline values: CDR1 ENHRY, CDR2 SYGVKD. This sequence joins TRBV10-3 and TRBJ1-2, with D possibly matching TRBD1 (6 bases). This receptor was identified in a man older than 75 with acute or convalescent COVID-19. The source material was peripheral blood. The CDR3 reads CAISEIPRGDYGYTF. The CDR3 region has the DNA TGTGCCATCAGTGAGATCCCCAGGGGAGATTATGGCTACACCTTC.